This T cell receptor (beta chain) appears in the sequencing data of a study of cytomegalovirus exposure and HLA in healthy donors. For the study at large: Approximately 85 million unique TCRs from HLA-typed donors made up an early data release.

Study results and caveats: Highly shared sequence variants in one cluster were likely a sequencing artifact.

In germline, CDR1 is SGDLS, CDR2 YYNGEE. V lost 7 bases, J lost 3 bases, and 13 bases lay in between. The CDR3 is 13 residues long. As to this clone: Its antigen is undetermined.

Use of 60 Vbeta and 13 Jbeta primers characterized the PCR. Using immunoSEQ multiplex PCR, the repertoire was profiled, and TCRdb retains in-frame clones only, with some absent. The sample lists some 200,000 clones, roughly 73% occurring once. The sample taken for sequencing was PBMCs. V usage is TRBV9 and J usage is TRBJ1-2; D not resolved. The origin of this receptor is a woman aged 25 to 39 in good health and CMV-seronegative. The CDR3 loop is CASADRGHYGYTF. In nucleotides, the CDR3 is TGTGCCAGCGCCGACCGAGGTCACTATGGCTACACCTTC. The full variable domain, completed using reference TRBV9 and TRBJ1-2, is DSGVTQTPKHLITATGQRVTLRCSPRSGDLSVYWYQQSLDQGLQFLIQYYNGEERAKGNILERFSAQQFPDLHSELNLSSLELGDSALYFCASADRGHYGYTFGSGTRLTVV.